This TCR beta chain was sequenced in a study of blood T cell repertoires in COVID-19. Across the whole study: Researchers got acute and convalescent COVID-19 samples from the United States, Italy and Spain. The analysed material was cDNA or gDNA that came from T cells, B-cell-depleted T cells, or PBMCs.

Original processing methods: Amplified reference gene primers provided the basis for estimating nucleated cell counts. Generated by immunoSEQ multiplex PCR, the TCRdb table keeps only in-frame clones and is missing some. The V and J calls and clone size were taken over from that table, and D and trimming were inferred from the DNA. The profile shows 46,000 or so clones, roughly nine tenths of them singletons. The germline V gene has CDR1 MNHEY and CDR2 SVGEGT. The CDR3 spans 17 residues. Trimming removed 0 bases from V and 8 bases from J; junction bases left unmatched: 10. This clonotype originated in a man aged 65-85 years with active COVID-19. Sequenced: peripheral blood. The chain carries TRBV6-2 or TRBV6-3 and TRBJ1-4; 9 nucleotides match TRBD1. The CDR3, as DNA: TGTGCCAGCAGTTACTCGATCCCACAGGGGGCGCAGGAAAAACTGTTTTTT. Translating gives CASSYSIPQGAQEKLFF.